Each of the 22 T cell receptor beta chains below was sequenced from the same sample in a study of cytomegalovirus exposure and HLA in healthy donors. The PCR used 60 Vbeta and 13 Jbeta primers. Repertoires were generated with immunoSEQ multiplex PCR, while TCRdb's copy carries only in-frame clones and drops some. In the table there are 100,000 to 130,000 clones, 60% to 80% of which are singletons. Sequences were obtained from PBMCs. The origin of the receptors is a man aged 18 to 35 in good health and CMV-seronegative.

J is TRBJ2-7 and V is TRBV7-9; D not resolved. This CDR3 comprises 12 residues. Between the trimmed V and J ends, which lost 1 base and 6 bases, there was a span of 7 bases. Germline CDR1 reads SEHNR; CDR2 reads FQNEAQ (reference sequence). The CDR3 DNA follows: TGTGCCAGCAGCTTAGAACAGACCGAGCAGTACTTC. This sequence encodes CASSLEQTEQYF.

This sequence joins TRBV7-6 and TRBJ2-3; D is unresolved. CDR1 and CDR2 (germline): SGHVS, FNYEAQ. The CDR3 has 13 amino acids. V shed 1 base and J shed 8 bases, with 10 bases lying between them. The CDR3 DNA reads TGTGCCAGCAGCTTAGATGCGGCATTTACGCAGTATTTT. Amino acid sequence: CASSLDAAFTQYF.

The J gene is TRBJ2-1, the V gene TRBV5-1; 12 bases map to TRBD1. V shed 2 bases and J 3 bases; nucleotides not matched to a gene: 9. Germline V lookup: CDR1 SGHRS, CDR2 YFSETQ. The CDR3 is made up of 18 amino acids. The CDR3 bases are TGCGCCAGCAGCTTTTTTGCCGGGGACAGGGGGCACTACAATGAGCAGTTCTTC. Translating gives CASSFFAGDRGHYNEQFF.

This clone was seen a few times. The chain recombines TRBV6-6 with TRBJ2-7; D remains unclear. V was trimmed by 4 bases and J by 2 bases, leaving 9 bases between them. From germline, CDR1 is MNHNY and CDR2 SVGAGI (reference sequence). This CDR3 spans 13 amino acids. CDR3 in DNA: TGTGCCAGCAGTTCTAAAACCCCCTACGAGCAGTACTTC. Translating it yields CASSSKTPYEQYF.

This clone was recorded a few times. The CDR3 DNA sequence: TGTGCCAGCAGCGTAAAGGACACTCGGGATGAAAAACTGTTTTTT. Protein product: CASSVKDTRDEKLFF. This chain connects TRBV9 to TRBJ1-4; D is possibly TRBD1 (5 bases). Trimming took off 1 base at V and 6 bases at J, with 13 bases between the two ends. This CDR3 is built from 15 residues. The germline CDR1 and CDR2 sequences are SGDLS and YYNGEE.

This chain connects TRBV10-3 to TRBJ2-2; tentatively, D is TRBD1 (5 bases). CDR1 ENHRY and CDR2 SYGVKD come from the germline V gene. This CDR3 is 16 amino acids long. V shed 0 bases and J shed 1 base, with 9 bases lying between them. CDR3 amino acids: CAISESSGMNTGELFF. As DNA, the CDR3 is TGTGCCATCAGTGAGTCGTCAGGGATGAACACCGGGGAGCTGTTTTTT.

CDR3 region: CASSFRPTSGGTTDTQYF. In nucleotides, the CDR3 is TGTGCCAGCAGCTTCCGTCCGACTAGCGGGGGGACCACAGATACGCAGTATTTT. The V call is TRBV5-5, the J call TRBJ2-3, with 13 bases identical to TRBD2. Germline loops: CDR1 SGHKS, CDR2 YYEKEE (reference sequence). V lost 2 bases to trimming and J lost 2 bases; unmatched junction nucleotides: 8. The CDR3 sequence is 18 residues long.

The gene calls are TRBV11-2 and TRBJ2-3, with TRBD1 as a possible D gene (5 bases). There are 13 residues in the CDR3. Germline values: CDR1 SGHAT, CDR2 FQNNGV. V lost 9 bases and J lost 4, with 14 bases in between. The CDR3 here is CASSTERADTQYF. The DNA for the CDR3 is TGTGCCAGTTCGACAGAGCGAGCAGATACGCAGTATTTT.

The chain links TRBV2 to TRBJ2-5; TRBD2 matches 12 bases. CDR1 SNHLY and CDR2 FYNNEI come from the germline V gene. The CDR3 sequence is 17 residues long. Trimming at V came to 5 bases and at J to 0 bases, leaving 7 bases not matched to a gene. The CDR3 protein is CASSSGLAGRYQETQYF. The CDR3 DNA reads TGTGCCAGCAGTTCTGGACTAGCGGGGAGGTACCAAGAGACCCAGTACTTC.

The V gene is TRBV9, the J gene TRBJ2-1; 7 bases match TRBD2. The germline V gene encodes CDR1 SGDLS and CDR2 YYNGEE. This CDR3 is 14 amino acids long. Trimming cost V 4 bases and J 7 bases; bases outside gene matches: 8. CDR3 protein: CASSPIGGVNEQFF. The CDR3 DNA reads TGTGCCAGCAGCCCCATTGGGGGGGTTAATGAGCAGTTCTTC.

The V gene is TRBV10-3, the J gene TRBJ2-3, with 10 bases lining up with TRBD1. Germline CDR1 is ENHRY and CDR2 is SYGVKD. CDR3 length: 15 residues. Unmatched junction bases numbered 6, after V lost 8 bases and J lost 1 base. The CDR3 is CAISLGTGGTDTQYF. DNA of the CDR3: TGTGCCATCTCCCTCGGGACAGGGGGCACAGATACGCAGTATTTT.

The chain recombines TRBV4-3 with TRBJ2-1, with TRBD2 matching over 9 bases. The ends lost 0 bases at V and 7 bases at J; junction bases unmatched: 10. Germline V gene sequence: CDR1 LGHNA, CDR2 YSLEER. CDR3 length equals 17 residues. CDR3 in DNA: TGCGCCAGCAGCCAAGATCTTGGAGGTCTAGCGGGGAATGAGCAGTTCTTC. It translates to CASSQDLGGLAGNEQFF.

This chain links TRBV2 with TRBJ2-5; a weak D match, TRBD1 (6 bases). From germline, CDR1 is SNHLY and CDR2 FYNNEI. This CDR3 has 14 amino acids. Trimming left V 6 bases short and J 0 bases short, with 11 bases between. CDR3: CASSAGQYQETQYF. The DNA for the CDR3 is TGTGCCAGCAGCGCCGGACAGTACCAAGAGACCCAGTACTTC.

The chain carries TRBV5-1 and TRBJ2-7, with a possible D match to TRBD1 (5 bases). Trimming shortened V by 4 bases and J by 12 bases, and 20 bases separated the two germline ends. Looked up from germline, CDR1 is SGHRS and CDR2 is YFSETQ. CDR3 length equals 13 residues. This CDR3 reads CASSPLGSKGLYF. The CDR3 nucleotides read TGCGCCAGCAGCCCCCTCGGAAGTAAGGGGCTGTACTTC. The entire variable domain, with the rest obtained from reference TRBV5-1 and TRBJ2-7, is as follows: KAGVTQTPRYLIKTRGQQVTLSCSPISGHRSVSWYQQTPGQGLQFLFEYFSETQRNKGNFPGRFSGRQFSNSRSEMNVSTLELGDSALYLCASSPLGSKGLYFGPGTRLTVT.

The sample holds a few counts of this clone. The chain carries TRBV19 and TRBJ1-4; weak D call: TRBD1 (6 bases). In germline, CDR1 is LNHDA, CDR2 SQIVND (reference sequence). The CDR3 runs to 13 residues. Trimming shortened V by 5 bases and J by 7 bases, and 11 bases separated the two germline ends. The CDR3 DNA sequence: TGTGCCAGTAGTGGGGGGGCCGGTGAAAAACTGTTTTTT. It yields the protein CASSGGAGEKLFF.

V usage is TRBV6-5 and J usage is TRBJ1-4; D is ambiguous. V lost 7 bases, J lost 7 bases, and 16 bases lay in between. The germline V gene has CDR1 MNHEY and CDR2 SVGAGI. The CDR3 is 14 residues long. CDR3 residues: CASNAGGLGEKLFF. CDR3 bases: TGTGCCAGCAACGCAGGCGGGTTAGGTGAAAAACTGTTTTTT.

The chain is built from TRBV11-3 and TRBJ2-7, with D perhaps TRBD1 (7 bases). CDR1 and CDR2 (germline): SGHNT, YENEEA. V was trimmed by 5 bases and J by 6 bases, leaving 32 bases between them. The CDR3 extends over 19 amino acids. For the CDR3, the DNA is TGTGCCAGCAGCGGAAGGGGGCACCGACGACTAGATCTATTTGGCGAGCAGTACTTC. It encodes CASSGRGHRRLDLFGEQYF.

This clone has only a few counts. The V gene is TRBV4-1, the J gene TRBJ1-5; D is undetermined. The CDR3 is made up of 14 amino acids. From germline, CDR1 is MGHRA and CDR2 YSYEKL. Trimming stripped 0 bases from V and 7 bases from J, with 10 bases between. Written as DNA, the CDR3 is TGCGCCAGCAGCCAAGACCGAGGATGGCAGCCCCAGCATTTT. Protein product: CASSQDRGWQPQHF.

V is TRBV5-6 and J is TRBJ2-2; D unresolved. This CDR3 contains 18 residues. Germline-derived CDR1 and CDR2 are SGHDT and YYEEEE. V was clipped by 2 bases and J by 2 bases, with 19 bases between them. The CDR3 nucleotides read TGTGCCAGCAGCTTTCGTGACCGGAGCCGAACTAACACCGGGGAGCTGTTTTTT. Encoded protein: CASSFRDRSRTNTGELFF.

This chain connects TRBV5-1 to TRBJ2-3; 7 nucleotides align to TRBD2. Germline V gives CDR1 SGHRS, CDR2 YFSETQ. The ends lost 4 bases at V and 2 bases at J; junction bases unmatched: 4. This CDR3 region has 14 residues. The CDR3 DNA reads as TGCGCCAGCAGCCGCGGGGGACCCACAGATACGCAGTATTTT. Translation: CASSRGGPTDTQYF. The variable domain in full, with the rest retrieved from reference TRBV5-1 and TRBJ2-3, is KAGVTQTPRYLIKTRGQQVTLSCSPISGHRSVSWYQQTPGQGLQFLFEYFSETQRNKGNFPGRFSGRQFSNSRSEMNVSTLELGDSALYLCASSRGGPTDTQYFGPGTRLTVL.

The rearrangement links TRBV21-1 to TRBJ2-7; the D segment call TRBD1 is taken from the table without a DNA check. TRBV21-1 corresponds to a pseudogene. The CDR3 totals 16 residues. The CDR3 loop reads CASSKGGREKVYEQYF. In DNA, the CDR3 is TGTGCCAGCAGCAAAGGTGGCAGGGAAAAAGTTTACGAGCAGTACTTC.

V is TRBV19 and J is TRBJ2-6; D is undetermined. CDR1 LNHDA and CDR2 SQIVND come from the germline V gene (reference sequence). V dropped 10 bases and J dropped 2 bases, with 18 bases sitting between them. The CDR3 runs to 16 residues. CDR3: CATLSDTLPGANVLTF. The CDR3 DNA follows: TGTGCCACACTTTCTGACACCCTCCCTGGGGCCAACGTCCTGACTTTC.